The 30 T cell receptor beta chains in this list originate from one sample, sequenced in a study of T-cell memory formation after mild COVID-19. TCRdb re-derived calls from the 5' RACE reads in MiXCR, one entry per CDR3 protein. The sample carries 110,000 to 150,000 distinct CDR3 sequences, about 23% recorded once. The sequenced sample was PBMCs or a T cell subset sorted from them (not recorded which). These receptors came from an adult woman who had mild COVID-19 (a few samples of this study predate the infection). Cell type and time point are not known.

The CDR3 here is CSVEWGYGGELFF. The CDR3 DNA follows: TGCAGCGTTGAGTGGGGCTACGGCGGGGAGCTGTTTTTT. The chain has TRBV29-1 and TRBJ2-2; perhaps TRBD1 as D (5 bases). Trimming cost V 3 bases and J 7 bases, with 12 bases left between them. CDR3 length: 13 amino acids. CDR1 is SQVTM and CDR2 is ANQGSEA in the germline V gene.

The chain has TRBV28 and TRBJ2-7; 7 bases match TRBD1. V lost 2 bases and J lost 1; bases outside the gene matches: 5. Looked up from germline, CDR1 is MDHEN and CDR2 is SYDVKM. The CDR3 is 15 amino acids. The CDR3 coding sequence is TGTGCCAGCAGTTTAACGGACAGGCCTTCCTACGAGCAGTACTTC. Residues: CASSLTDRPSYEQYF.

In this sample, this clonotype turned up a few times. V and J are TRBV6-6 and TRBJ2-5, with 8 positions matching TRBD2. Unmatched junction bases numbered 6, after V lost 4 bases and J lost 5 bases. CDR3 length: 14 residues. Germline V gene data show CDR1 as MNHNY and CDR2 as SVGAGI (reference sequence). The CDR3 DNA follows: TGTGCCAGCAGTTCAAGCGGGGGCGGGGAGACCCAGTACTTC. Its protein product is CASSSSGGGETQYF.

The chain recombines TRBV29-1 with TRBJ1-4; 8 bases fit TRBD1. Germline values: CDR1 SQVTM, CDR2 ANQGSEA. CDR3 length: 17 residues. V lost 4 bases and J lost 10; bases outside the gene matches: 20. This CDR3 reads CSVVLGQGGTSVGKLFF. The CDR3 bases are TGCAGCGTTGTATTAGGACAGGGTGGGACATCGGTTGGAAAACTGTTTTTT.

This rearrangement joins TRBV27 to TRBJ2-2; 7 bases align to TRBD2. Germline V gene lookup returns CDR1 MNHEY and CDR2 SMNVEV (reference sequence). V gave up 7 bases and J gave up 8 bases; unmatched junction bases: 10. The CDR3 sequence is 14 residues long. The DNA of the CDR3 is TGTGCCAGCATGGGGGGGGGACGGTTAGGGGAGCTGTTTTTT. Amino acids: CASMGGGRLGELFF.

This sequence joins TRBV12-3 or TRBV12-4 and TRBJ1-1; tentatively, D is TRBD1 (5 bases). The CDR3 spans 14 residues. The V end was cut by 6 bases, the J end by 0 bases, with 11 bases between. CDR3 nucleotide sequence: TGTGCCAGCAGCCATGGACACCTGAACACTGAAGCTTTCTTT. Translation gives CASSHGHLNTEAFF.

The V gene is TRBV7-9, the J gene TRBJ2-5; 8 bases are a match to TRBD1. The junction had 3 bases not matched to a gene; V was cut back by 6 bases and J by 3 bases. Germline loops: CDR1 SEHNR, CDR2 FQNEAQ (reference sequence). This CDR3 is built from 13 residues. CDR3 in amino acids: CASRQDREETQYF. The CDR3 DNA reads TGTGCCAGCAGACAGGACAGGGAAGAGACCCAGTACTTC. The full variable domain, with the rest looked up from reference TRBV7-9 and TRBJ2-5, is DTGVSQNPRHKITKRGQNVTFRCDPISEHNRLYWYRQTLGQGPEFLTYFQNEAQLEKSRLLSDRFSAERPKGSFSTLEIQRTEQGDSAMYLCASRQDREETQYFGPGTRLLVL.

The gene calls are TRBV4-3 and TRBJ1-1; possibly TRBD1 for D (6 bases). The CDR3 loop spans 17 amino acids. Germline V CDR1 and CDR2: LGHNA, YSLEER. Trimming stripped 0 bases from V and 3 bases from J, with 17 bases between. The CDR3 is CASSQEGLGGLDTEAFF. CDR3 DNA sequence: TGCGCCAGCAGCCAAGAGGGACTGGGGGGCCTGGACACTGAAGCTTTCTTT.

This sequence joins TRBV15 and TRBJ2-7; D may be TRBD2 (6 bases). V was clipped by 5 bases and J by 1 base, with 15 bases between them. The CDR3 is made up of 15 amino acids. Germline V gene data show CDR1 as LNHNV and CDR2 as YYDKDF (reference sequence). CDR3 region: CATSRGTALSYEQYF. In DNA form, the CDR3 reads TGTGCCACCAGCCGCGGGACTGCTCTTTCCTACGAGCAGTACTTC.

The gene calls are TRBV5-5 and TRBJ2-7; 11 bases align to TRBD1. This CDR3 is 15 amino acids long. J gave up 4 bases and V 4 bases, and 7 bases lay outside the gene matches. Germline V gene data show CDR1 as SGHKS and CDR2 as YYEKEE (reference sequence). CDR3 nucleotides: TGTGCCAGCAGCCTCGGGACAGGGGGTTCGTACGAGCAGTACTTC. Translated, it gives CASSLGTGGSYEQYF.

The CDR3 loop is CASSILAGEVNEQFF. The CDR3 coding sequence is TGTGCCAGTAGTATACTAGCGGGAGAGGTCAATGAGCAGTTCTTC. The chain joins TRBV19 to TRBJ2-1; the match to TRBD2 covers 10 bases. The CDR3 has 15 residues. V shed 2 bases, J shed 6 bases, and the junction held 4 bases outside the gene matches. The germline V gene encodes CDR1 LNHDA and CDR2 SQIVND (reference sequence).

The V gene is TRBV18, the J gene TRBJ2-1; D is tentatively TRBD1 or TRBD2 (7 bases each). The V and J ends lost 6 bases and 6 bases respectively, with 15 bases between them. This CDR3 spans 14 amino acids. Germline CDR1 is KGHSH and CDR2 is LQKENI. CDR3 sequence (DNA): TGTGCCAGCTCGGGGGGGACAGCCATCAATGAGCAGTTCTTC. Translated: CASSGGTAINEQFF.

V is TRBV7-2 and J is TRBJ1-2, with 12 bases lining up with TRBD1. J lost 8 bases, V lost 5 bases, and 15 bases had no gene match. From germline, CDR1 is SGHTA and CDR2 FQGNSA. The length of the CDR3 is 17 residues. The CDR3: CASSPRDRGRLTGGYTF. The CDR3 region has the DNA TGTGCCAGCAGCCCCCGGGACAGGGGGCGACTTACGGGGGGCTACACCTTC.

The V call is TRBV5-1, the J call TRBJ1-2, with 7 bases identical to TRBD1. This CDR3 spans 15 amino acids. With 1 base clipped from V and 8 bases from J, the junction kept 11 bases outside the gene matches. Germline V gives CDR1 SGHRS, CDR2 YFSETQ. The CDR3 DNA reads as TGCGCCAGCAGCTTGTCCCAGGGGGATGCAAAAGGCTACACCTTC. It yields the protein CASSLSQGDAKGYTF.

The CDR3 region has the DNA TGTGCCAGCAGCCTCGGTGTTGCGGGAGGGAATGAGCAGTTCTTC. As protein: CASSLGVAGGNEQFF. This sequence joins TRBV7-3 and TRBJ2-1; 9 bases are shared with TRBD2. The CDR3 runs 15 residues. In germline, CDR1 is SGHTA, CDR2 FQGTGA. V dropped 5 bases and J dropped 7; count of bases not matched to a gene: 9. The full variable domain, completed using reference TRBV7-3 and TRBJ2-1, is GAGVSQTPSNKVTEKGKYVELRCDPISGHTALYWYRQSLGQGPEFLIYFQGTGAADDSGLPNDRFFAVRPEGSVSTLKIQRTERGDSAVYLCASSLGVAGGNEQFFGPGTRLTVL.

The CDR3 region has the DNA TGTGCCAGCAGCTTAGACTGGGATGAAGCTTTCTTT. Its protein is CASSLDWDEAFF. This chain joins TRBV7-9 and TRBJ1-1, with D unresolved. Trimming shortened V by 1 base and J by 7 bases, and 7 bases separated the two germline ends. The CDR3 runs 12 residues. From germline, CDR1 is SEHNR and CDR2 FQNEAQ (reference sequence).

This clonotype occurred a few times. V is TRBV4-3 and J is TRBJ2-3; 8 positions agree with TRBD2. The CDR3 contains 19 residues. Germline assignment: CDR1 LGHNA and CDR2 YSLEER. Trimming took 0 bases from V and 1 from J; bases not matched to a gene: 12. CDR3 bases: TGCGCCAGCAGCCAAGAGAGACAGCGGGAGCGGTTCGGCACAGATACGCAGTATTTT. Amino acid sequence: CASSQERQRERFGTDTQYF.

This chain joins TRBV11-2 and TRBJ2-1, with 8 bases aligning to TRBD2. CDR3 length: 16 amino acids. Trimming removed 4 bases from V and 0 bases from J; junction bases left unmatched: 5. Germline CDR1 reads SGHAT; CDR2 reads FQNNGV. CDR3 nucleotides: TGTGCCAGCAGCTCGCAACTAGCGGTCTCCTACAATGAGCAGTTCTTC. Its translation is CASSSQLAVSYNEQFF.

The chain has TRBV6-2 or TRBV6-3 and TRBJ2-2; D is possibly TRBD1 (5 bases). CDR3 size: 15 residues. V gave up 7 bases and J gave up 1 base, with 13 bases separating them. Germline loops: CDR1 MNHEY, CDR2 SVGEGT. In DNA form, the CDR3 reads TGTGCCAGCACCGAACCTGGACAGAACACCGGGGAGCTGTTTTTT. It is translated as CASTEPGQNTGELFF.

This clonotype was picked up many times. The rearrangement uses TRBV7-9 and TRBJ2-7; D gene ambiguous. In germline, CDR1 is SEHNR, CDR2 FQNEAQ (reference sequence). Trimming took off 4 bases at V and 3 bases at J, with 16 bases between the two ends. The CDR3 extends over 15 amino acids. The CDR3 sequence: CASSSGIPDRYEQYF. CDR3 nucleotide sequence: TGTGCCAGCAGCTCCGGAATCCCAGACCGCTACGAGCAGTACTTC.

This clonotype has only a few counts. Its ends do not fully match the called genes, so a read error is possible. The chain employs TRBV9 and TRBJ1-2; perhaps TRBD1 as D (6 bases). The length of the CDR3 is 15 residues. Per the germline V gene, CDR1 is SGDLS and CDR2 is YYNGEE. CDR3 DNA: TGTGCCAGCAGCGTGGACCTAGGACAGCCACAGGGAGTCCTCTTC. Protein product: CASSVDLGQPQGVLF.

This clonotype has a handful of counts. The CDR3 region has the DNA TGTGCCATCAGTCCTAGCGTCCAAGAGACCCAGTACTTC. Its translation: CAISPSVQETQYF. The chain is built from TRBV10-3 and TRBJ2-5, with D possibly TRBD2 on 6 matching bases. The CDR3 is made up of 13 amino acids. Trimming took 5 bases from V and 1 from J, leaving 8 bases between them. From germline, CDR1 is ENHRY and CDR2 SYGVKD.

The chain links TRBV7-9 to TRBJ2-3, with TRBD1 matching 7 bases. The germline CDR1 and CDR2 sequences are SEHNR and FQNEAQ (reference sequence). The V segment lost 7 bases and the J segment 3 bases; nucleotides outside the gene matches: 10. There are 15 residues in the CDR3. DNA of the CDR3: TGTGCCAGCAACTCCCGGGACAGTACGACAGATACGCAGTATTTT. Encoded protein: CASNSRDSTTDTQYF.

A few counts support this clonotype. V gene TRBV29-1 combines with J gene TRBJ1-2; D call uncertain. Germline values: CDR1 SQVTM, CDR2 ANQGSEA. The CDR3 sequence is 13 residues long. Trimming pared 1 base from V and 8 bases from J, leaving 14 bases between. The CDR3 sequence: CSVEVAGQGGYTF. The CDR3 nucleotides read TGCAGCGTTGAAGTAGCCGGGCAAGGCGGCTACACCTTC.

This chain uses TRBV9 with TRBJ2-1, with 12 positions matching TRBD2. The CDR3 has 15 residues. Germline assignment: CDR1 SGDLS and CDR2 YYNGEE. The J segment lost 7 bases and the V segment lost 6 bases, leaving 8 bases of the junction unmatched. This chain's CDR3 is CASTQGTSGLNEQFF. CDR3 nucleotides: TGTGCCAGCACTCAAGGGACTAGCGGGTTGAATGAGCAGTTCTTC.

The chain carries TRBV7-3 and TRBJ2-3; D may be TRBD2 (6 bases). There are 15 residues in the CDR3. Germline CDR1 SGHTA, CDR2 FQGTGA. Trimming left V 2 bases short and J 1 base short, with 10 bases between. The CDR3 DNA is TGTGCCAGCAGCTTATGGGGGGTGCGCACAGATACGCAGTATTTT. It codes for CASSLWGVRTDTQYF.

This clonotype was observed a few times. The rearrangement joins TRBV7-8 to TRBJ2-1; no clear D. Germline CDR1 is SGHVS and CDR2 is FQNEAQ. V lost 2 bases and J 0 bases, leaving 14 bases between the germline ends. CDR3 length: 17 amino acids. As DNA, the CDR3 is TGTGCCAGCAGCTTATACATCGGACCTAGCTCCTACAATGAGCAGTTCTTC. Residues: CASSLYIGPSSYNEQFF. The full variable domain, its missing parts supplied by reference TRBV7-8 and TRBJ2-1, is GAGVSQSPRYKVAKRGQDVALRCDPISGHVSLFWYQQALGQGPEFLTYFQNEAQLDKSGLPSDRFFAERPEGSVSTLKIQRTQQEDSAVYLCASSLYIGPSSYNEQFFGPGTRLTVL.

In this sample, this clonotype turned up a few times. The gene calls are TRBV15 and TRBJ2-5; 12 bases agree with TRBD1. The J segment lost 4 bases and the V segment lost 8 bases, leaving 8 bases of the junction unmatched. The CDR3 is 15 amino acids. Germline V gives CDR1 LNHNV, CDR2 YYDKDF (reference sequence). Here the CDR3 reads CATAPGQGAGETQYF. Here the CDR3 DNA reads TGTGCCACCGCCCCGGGACAGGGGGCCGGAGAGACCCAGTACTTC.

The table lists this clonotype with a few counts. This sequence joins TRBV4-1 and TRBJ2-5; perhaps TRBD1 as D (5 bases). Trimming took off 4 bases at V and 0 bases at J, with 12 bases between the two ends. From germline, CDR1 is MGHRA and CDR2 YSYEKL. This CDR3 is 15 amino acids long. Written as DNA, the CDR3 is TGCGCCAGCAGCCGGTCTAAGGGGAACCAAGAGACCCAGTACTTC. Its protein product is CASSRSKGNQETQYF.

This clonotype has only a few counts. This chain joins TRBV11-2 and TRBJ2-1; D not resolved. The CDR3 has 13 residues. Trimming took off 9 bases at V and 0 bases at J, with 9 bases between the two ends. CDR1 SGHAT and CDR2 FQNNGV come from the germline V gene. In DNA form, the CDR3 reads TGTGCCAGTCTAGGTAGCTCCTACAATGAGCAGTTCTTC. Its translation: CASLGSSYNEQFF.